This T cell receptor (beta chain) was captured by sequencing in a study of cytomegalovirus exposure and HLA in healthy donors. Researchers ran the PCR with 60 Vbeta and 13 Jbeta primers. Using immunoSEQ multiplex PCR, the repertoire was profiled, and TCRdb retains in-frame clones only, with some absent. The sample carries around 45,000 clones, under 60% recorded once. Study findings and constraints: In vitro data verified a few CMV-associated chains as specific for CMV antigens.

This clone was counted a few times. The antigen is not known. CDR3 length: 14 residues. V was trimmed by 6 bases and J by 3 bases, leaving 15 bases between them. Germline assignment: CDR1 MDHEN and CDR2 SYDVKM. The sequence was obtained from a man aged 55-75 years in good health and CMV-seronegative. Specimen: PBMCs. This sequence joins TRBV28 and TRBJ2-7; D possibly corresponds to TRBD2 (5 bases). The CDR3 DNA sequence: TGTGCCAGCAGACGAACTATGACTAACTACGAGCAGTACTTC. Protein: CASRRTMTNYEQYF.